Below are 3 T cell receptor beta chains sequenced from a single sample in a study of blood T cell repertoires in COVID-19. This table comes from immunoSEQ multiplex PCR, and its TCRdb copy is limited to in-frame clones, with some not included. Among approximately 430,000 clones listed, 80% to 90% were seen once. Sequenced input: peripheral blood. The source is a woman in her 30s with active or convalescent COVID-19.

The J gene is TRBJ1-3, the V gene TRBV7-8; D call uncertain. CDR1 is SGHVS, CDR2 FQNEAQ, per germline. The V end was cut by 7 bases, the J end by 1 base, with 2 bases between. This CDR3 comprises 11 residues. CDR3 bases: TGTGCCAGCATATCTGGAAACACCATATATTTT. Translating gives CASISGNTIYF.

The chain links TRBV5-1 to TRBJ2-7, with D perhaps TRBD2 (5 bases). Per the germline V gene, CDR1 is SGHRS and CDR2 is YFSETQ. The V end was cut by 4 bases, the J end by 1 base, with 9 bases between. The CDR3 length is 13 residues. Written as DNA, the CDR3 is TGCGCCAGCAGCAACGGACTGTCCTACGAGCAGTACTTC. It is translated as CASSNGLSYEQYF. The full variable domain, its missing parts supplied by reference TRBV5-1 and TRBJ2-7, is KAGVTQTPRYLIKTRGQQVTLSCSPISGHRSVSWYQQTPGQGLQFLFEYFSETQRNKGNFPGRFSGRQFSNSRSEMNVSTLELGDSALYLCASSNGLSYEQYFGPGTRLTVT.

The chain links TRBV3-1 (or the pseudogene TRBV3-2) to TRBJ1-2, with 10 bases matching TRBD1. The CDR3 extends over 14 amino acids. Per the germline V gene, CDR1 is LGHDT and CDR2 is YNNKEL (reference sequence). Unmatched junction bases numbered 5, after V lost 3 bases and J lost 7 bases. CDR3 protein: CASSQGQGRSGYTF. In DNA form, the CDR3 reads TGTGCCAGCAGCCAGGGACAGGGGCGTAGTGGCTACACCTTC.